This T cell receptor beta chain originates from a study of T cell responses to AZD1222 COVID-19 vaccine. Libraries were prepared by immunoSEQ multiplex PCR; TCRdb keeps only in-frame clonotypes and omits some of them. The sample contains more than 75,000 clones, 91% of which appear only once. Points from the study as a whole: Donors were largely white British and mainly female; clonal diversity was possibly underestimated.

Trimming took off 0 bases at V and 1 base at J, with 13 bases between the two ends. The CDR3 has 17 residues. Germline V gene sequence: CDR1 LNHNV, CDR2 YYDKDF (reference sequence). For this clone: Antigen specificity is unknown.

The sequence was collected from an adult who received the AZD1222 COVID-19 vaccine. The V and J genes are TRBV15 and TRBJ1-5; D not certain. The sample was peripheral blood, taken 28 days after the second AZD1222 dose. Here the CDR3 reads CATSRDYDTASNQPQHF. The CDR3 nucleotides are TGTGCCACCAGCAGAGACTATGATACAGCGAGCAATCAGCCCCAGCATTTT.